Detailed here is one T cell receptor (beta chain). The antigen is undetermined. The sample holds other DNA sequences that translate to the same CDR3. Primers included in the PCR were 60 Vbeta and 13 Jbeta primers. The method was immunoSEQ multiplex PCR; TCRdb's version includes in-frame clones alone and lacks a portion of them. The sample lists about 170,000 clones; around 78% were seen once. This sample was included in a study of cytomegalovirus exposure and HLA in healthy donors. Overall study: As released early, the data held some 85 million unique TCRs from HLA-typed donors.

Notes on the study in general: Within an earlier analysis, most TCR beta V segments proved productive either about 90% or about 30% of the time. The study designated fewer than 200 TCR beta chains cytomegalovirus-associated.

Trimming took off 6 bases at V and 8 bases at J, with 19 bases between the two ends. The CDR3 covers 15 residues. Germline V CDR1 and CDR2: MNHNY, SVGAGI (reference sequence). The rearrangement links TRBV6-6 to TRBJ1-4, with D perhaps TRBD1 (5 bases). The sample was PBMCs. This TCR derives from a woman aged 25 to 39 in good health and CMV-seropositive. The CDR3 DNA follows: TGTGCCAGCAGCCTTTACCTCCAGGGAGGGGAAAAACTGTTTTTT. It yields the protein CASSLYLQGGEKLFF.